The following is a T cell receptor beta chain sequence with its context. Its matching antigen is unknown. Sequencing was performed with immunoSEQ multiplex PCR; in TCRdb, only in-frame clones are kept and a portion is missing. The sample records 2 million or so clones, just under 95% being singletons. This sample was taken from a study of shared clonotypes between healthy human individuals. Study-wide results and limits: Large sequencing depth failed to make sorted-subset sequencing complete, rarefaction showed. What limited the represented genetic and exposure-history diversity was the small number of donors.

Naive CD8 cells were CD45RO-negative, positively selected for CCR7, excluding terminally differentiated effector memory CD45RA+ cells. Donors had no recently reported acute infections or vaccinations and were HIV-negative. The CDR3 extends over 15 amino acids. Per the germline V gene, CDR1 is LGHNA and CDR2 is YSLEER. The V segment lost 0 bases and the J segment 6 bases; nucleotides outside the gene matches: 8. This clonotype was obtained from a man younger than 35 in good health. The J gene is TRBJ2-7, the V gene TRBV4-3, with 7 bases aligning to TRBD1. Sequenced: naive CD8+ T cells sorted from blood. Here the CDR3 reads CASSQEGSTGSEQYF. CDR3 bases: TGCGCCAGCAGCCAAGAAGGGTCGACAGGGAGCGAGCAGTACTTC.